This entry lists 30 T cell receptor beta chains sequenced from one sample in a study of cytomegalovirus exposure and HLA in healthy donors. This table comes from immunoSEQ multiplex PCR, and its TCRdb copy is limited to in-frame clones, with some not included. The sample lists approximately 76,000 clones; less than 95% were seen once. Material for sequencing was PBMCs. These receptors all stem from a woman between 18 and 29 years old in good health and CMV-seropositive.

This sequence joins TRBV15 and TRBJ2-7; D is perhaps TRBD2 (6 bases). This CDR3 comprises 14 residues. Per the germline V gene, CDR1 is LNHNV and CDR2 is YYDKDF (reference sequence). Between the trimmed V and J ends, which lost 5 bases and 0 bases, there was a span of 11 bases. CDR3 nucleotide sequence: TGTGCCACCAGCCCAACGGGGGTCTCCTACGAGCAGTACTTC. This encodes CATSPTGVSYEQYF. The complete variable domain, with remaining parts taken from reference TRBV15 and TRBJ2-7, reads DAMVIQNPRYQVTQFGKPVTLSCSQTLNHNVMYWYQQKSSQAPKLLFHYYDKDFNNEADTPDNFQSRRPNTSFCFLDIRSPGLGDTAMYLCATSPTGVSYEQYFGPGTRLTVT.

This clone was observed a single time. This sequence joins TRBV6-1 and TRBJ1-1; 7 nucleotides line up with TRBD1. This CDR3 comprises 15 residues. The ends lost 4 bases at V and 3 bases at J; junction bases unmatched: 8. Germline CDR1 is MNHNS and CDR2 is SASEGT. The chain's CDR3 is CASSGGTDIYTEAFF. CDR3 coding DNA: TGTGCCAGCAGTGGAGGGACAGACATATACACTGAAGCTTTCTTT.

The chain joins TRBV4-3 to TRBJ2-3, with D possibly TRBD1 on 6 matching bases. Trimming cost V 0 bases and J 2 bases, with 12 bases left between them. The CDR3 is 16 residues long. The V gene's germline CDR1 is LGHNA and CDR2 YSLEER. The CDR3 sequence: CASSQDVGTNTDTQYF. CDR3 in DNA: TGCGCCAGCAGCCAAGACGTAGGGACAAACACAGATACGCAGTATTTT.

The V gene is TRBV27, the J gene TRBJ1-1; D is undetermined. Germline loops: CDR1 MNHEY, CDR2 SMNVEV (reference sequence). Trimming took off 1 base at V and 1 base at J, with 7 bases between the two ends. The CDR3 contains 14 residues. The CDR3 DNA reads as TGTGCCAGCAGTTTATATCGGAGGAACACTGAAGCTTTCTTT. Translation gives CASSLYRRNTEAFF.

The chain uses TRBV6-1 and TRBJ1-1, with TRBD1 identical over 8 bases. Germline loops: CDR1 MNHNS, CDR2 SASEGT. The CDR3 is made up of 14 amino acids. The ends lost 3 bases at V and 6 bases at J; junction bases unmatched: 6. For the CDR3, the DNA is TGTGCCAGCAGTGAGGGCGGGACAGGCGCTGAAGCTTTCTTT. Its translation is CASSEGGTGAEAFF.

V and J are TRBV18 and TRBJ2-1, with 13 bases fitting TRBD2. Germline V lookup: CDR1 KGHSH, CDR2 LQKENI. This CDR3 is 14 amino acids long. V was pared by 6 bases and J by 6 bases, with 2 bases of the junction left unmatched. The CDR3 DNA is TGTGCCAGCTCCGGGACTAGCGGGGCCAATGAGCAGTTCTTC. Protein sequence: CASSGTSGANEQFF.

The chain links TRBV25-1 to TRBJ1-1; no definite D call. The CDR3 runs to 12 residues. From germline, CDR1 is MGHDK and CDR2 SYGVNS. V shed 3 bases and J shed 1 base, with 3 bases lying between them. The CDR3 bases are TGTGCCAGCAGTGACAGGAACACTGAAGCTTTCTTT. Its translation is CASSDRNTEAFF. Full variable domain (missing parts from reference TRBV25-1 and TRBJ1-1): EADIYQTPRYLVIGTGKKITLECSQTMGHDKMYWYQQDPGMELHLIHYSYGVNSTEKGDLSSESTVSRIRTEHFPLTLESARPSHTSQYLCASSDRNTEAFFGQGTRLTVV.

The chain couples TRBV7-9 to TRBJ1-5; 7 bases match TRBD1. Germline CDR1 SEHNR, CDR2 FQNEAQ (reference sequence). The ends lost 1 base at V and 3 bases at J; junction bases unmatched: 3. This CDR3 has 15 amino acids. The DNA of the CDR3 is TGTGCCAGCAGCTTAGGCACAGGGGTCAATCAGCCCCAGCATTTT. As protein: CASSLGTGVNQPQHF.

The chain links TRBV5-4 to TRBJ2-3; 7 nucleotides line up with TRBD2. V lost 3 bases to trimming and J lost 1 base; unmatched junction nucleotides: 2. Looked up from germline, CDR1 is SGHNT and CDR2 is YYREEE (reference sequence). This CDR3 has 14 amino acids. CDR3 sequence: CASSSAGGTDTQYF. Written as DNA, the CDR3 is TGTGCCAGCAGCTCGGCGGGGGGCACAGATACGCAGTATTTT.

In DNA form, the CDR3 reads TGTGCCAGCTCACCCCAGACAGGGGCTGGGGCCAACGTCCTGACTTTC. Residues: CASSPQTGAGANVLTF. The chain joins TRBV18 to TRBJ2-6, with TRBD1 identical over 8 bases. The germline gives CDR1 KGHSH, CDR2 LQKENI. After removal of 3 bases from V and 2 bases from J, the junction contained 3 bases not matched to a gene. This CDR3 has 16 amino acids.

The chain uses TRBV5-1 and TRBJ1-6, with 8 bases identical to TRBD1. V was clipped by 3 bases and J by 5 bases; unmatched bases: 7. Germline V gene sequence: CDR1 SGHRS, CDR2 YFSETQ. CDR3 length: 16 amino acids. The CDR3 DNA reads TGCGCCAGCAGCTGGCGGGGACAGGTGGATAATTCACCCCTCCACTTT. Translation: CASSWRGQVDNSPLHF.

The V gene is TRBV9, the J gene TRBJ1-4; tentatively, D is TRBD1 (5 bases). Trimming cost V 4 bases and J 6 bases, with 19 bases left between them. The CDR3 runs to 16 residues. Germline-derived CDR1 and CDR2 are SGDLS and YYNGEE. This chain's CDR3 is CASSLGGGPGYEKLFF. CDR3 DNA: TGTGCCAGCAGCCTCGGGGGGGGTCCAGGTTATGAAAAACTGTTTTTT.

This clone showed up just once. The chain uses TRBV30 and TRBJ1-1; D may be TRBD1 (6 bases). Trimming left V 0 bases short and J 6 bases short, with 11 bases between. Per the germline V gene, CDR1 is GTSNPN and CDR2 is SVGIG (reference sequence). The CDR3 length is 13 residues. CDR3 in amino acids: CAWSVLGQSEAFF. As DNA, the CDR3 is TGTGCCTGGAGTGTACTCGGACAGTCTGAAGCTTTCTTT.

This chain connects TRBV6-1 to TRBJ2-1; 15 bases map to TRBD2. The CDR3 contains 18 residues. Germline V gene lookup returns CDR1 MNHNS and CDR2 SASEGT. V shed 4 bases, J shed 4 bases, and the junction held 8 bases outside the gene matches. The CDR3 region is CASSAGTSGGLPYNEQFF. The DNA for the CDR3 is TGTGCCAGCAGTGCCGGGACTAGCGGGGGGTTACCTTACAATGAGCAGTTCTTC.

The J gene is TRBJ2-7, the V gene TRBV29-1, with D possibly TRBD1 on 6 matching bases. Germline V gene lookup returns CDR1 SQVTM and CDR2 ANQGSEA. Trimming shortened V by 4 bases and J by 1 base, and 11 bases separated the two germline ends. The CDR3 is 13 residues long. The CDR3 here is CSVGGPVSYEQYF. CDR3 DNA: TGCAGCGTTGGGGGGCCAGTTTCCTACGAGCAGTACTTC.

CDR3 region: CASSFGTDQETQYF. The CDR3 bases are TGTGCCAGCAGTTTTGGGACAGATCAAGAGACCCAGTACTTC. J is TRBJ2-5 and V is TRBV6-5, with TRBD1 identical over 7 bases. The CDR3 covers 14 residues. With 4 bases clipped from V and 2 bases from J, the junction kept 4 bases outside the gene matches. CDR1 MNHEY and CDR2 SVGAGI come from the germline V gene.

The chain carries TRBV27 and TRBJ2-7; the D gene is possibly TRBD2 (6 bases). The germline V gene encodes CDR1 MNHEY and CDR2 SMNVEV (reference sequence). The CDR3 length is 14 residues. Trimming shortened V by 5 bases and J by 6 bases, and 17 bases separated the two germline ends. The CDR3: CASSVPGRYTEQYF. The CDR3 DNA reads TGTGCCAGCAGTGTCCCCGGGAGATATACCGAGCAGTACTTC.

The rearrangement joins TRBV7-3 to TRBJ2-7, with TRBD1 identical over 12 bases. Germline V gene sequence: CDR1 SGHTA, CDR2 FQGTGA. The CDR3 spans 15 residues. V lost 4 bases and J lost 5; bases outside the gene matches: 6. In DNA form, the CDR3 reads TGTGCCAGCAGCTCATCCGGGACAGGGGGCCACGAGCAGTACTTC. Amino acid sequence: CASSSSGTGGHEQYF.

The chain links TRBV14 to TRBJ1-2; 8 bases align to TRBD1. Germline V gene data show CDR1 as SGHDN and CDR2 as FVKESK. This CDR3 comprises 14 residues. V lost 5 bases to trimming and J lost 2 bases; unmatched junction nucleotides: 4. The CDR3 is CASSDRGPNYGYTF. The CDR3 DNA reads TGTGCCAGCAGCGACAGGGGCCCGAACTATGGCTACACCTTC.

CDR3 protein: CSVESSTDTQYF. The CDR3 bases are TGCAGCGTTGAGAGTAGCACAGATACGCAGTATTTT. The gene calls are TRBV29-1 and TRBJ2-3; no clear D. This CDR3 comprises 12 residues. Germline V gene lookup returns CDR1 SQVTM and CDR2 ANQGSEA. The V end lost 3 bases, the J end lost 0 bases, and 4 bases lay between the germline ends.

This clone has a single count. The gene calls are TRBV5-1 and TRBJ2-1; the D gene is possibly TRBD1 (5 bases). Trimming cost V 0 bases and J 8 bases, with 15 bases left between them. The CDR3 extends over 15 amino acids. CDR1 and CDR2 (germline): SGHRS, YFSETQ. CDR3 sequence reads: CASSLALGGADEQFF. The CDR3 DNA is TGCGCCAGCAGCTTGGCCTTGGGTGGGGCTGATGAGCAGTTCTTC.

This clone has only one observation. V is TRBV28 and J is TRBJ2-3, with 11 bases matching TRBD1. The CDR3 spans 15 residues. The V segment lost 4 bases and the J segment 6 bases; nucleotides outside the gene matches: 6. Germline V lookup: CDR1 MDHEN, CDR2 SYDVKM. CDR3 nucleotides: TGTGCCAGCAGTTCCGGGACAGGGGGTTTGGATACGCAGTATTTT. The encoded protein is CASSSGTGGLDTQYF.

V gene TRBV5-1 combines with J gene TRBJ2-1, with a tentative D call TRBD1 (5 bases). The CDR3 is made up of 13 amino acids. Trimming removed 4 bases from V and 4 bases from J, with 9 bases in between. CDR1 is SGHRS and CDR2 is YFSETQ in the germline V gene. The CDR3 DNA is TGCGCCAGCAGCCTTGACAGATACAATGAGCAGTTCTTC. This gives the protein CASSLDRYNEQFF.

The table lists this clone with a count of one. V gene TRBV28 combines with J gene TRBJ2-3; 9 bases agree with TRBD2. The CDR3 sequence is 16 residues long. The germline V gene encodes CDR1 MDHEN and CDR2 SYDVKM. V was clipped by 6 bases and J by 3 bases; unmatched bases: 10. CDR3 sequence reads: CASRTLWRGGTDTQYF. CDR3 nucleotides: TGTGCCAGCAGGACCCTTTGGCGGGGGGGAACAGATACGCAGTATTTT. Supplemented by reference TRBV28 and TRBJ2-3, the full variable domain reads DVKVTQSSRYLVKRTGEKVFLECVQDMDHENMFWYRQDPGLGLRLIYFSYDVKMKEKGDIPEGYSVSREKKERFSLILESASTNQTSMYLCASRTLWRGGTDTQYFGPGTRLTVL.

This chain links TRBV5-1 with TRBJ2-7, with 7 bases lining up with TRBD1. Germline V gives CDR1 SGHRS, CDR2 YFSETQ. The CDR3 length is 15 residues. V shed 3 bases and J 1 base; nucleotides not matched to a gene: 7. Written as DNA, the CDR3 is TGCGCCAGCAGCTCACAGGGGCCCGGGTCCTACGAGCAGTACTTC. Its translation is CASSSQGPGSYEQYF.

The chain uses TRBV4-3 and TRBJ2-1, with no clear D. Per the germline V gene, CDR1 is LGHNA and CDR2 is YSLEER. The CDR3 length is 16 residues. V lost 1 base, J lost 2 bases, and 12 bases lay in between. The chain's CDR3 is CASSQAVGFTYNEQFF. CDR3 sequence (DNA): TGCGCCAGCAGCCAAGCTGTCGGGTTCACCTACAATGAGCAGTTCTTC.

The J gene is TRBJ2-4, the V gene TRBV30; D unresolved. The CDR3 extends over 14 amino acids. V lost 2 bases and J 6 bases, leaving 14 bases between the germline ends. Germline values: CDR1 GTSNPN, CDR2 SVGIG (reference sequence). CDR3 residues: CAWSFGEAGNIQYF. CDR3 DNA: TGTGCCTGGAGTTTCGGCGAAGCAGGAAACATTCAGTACTTC.

The chain couples TRBV11-2 to TRBJ1-2; tentative D call: TRBD1 (6 bases). Trimming removed 5 bases from V and 4 bases from J, with 17 bases in between. Germline V gene lookup returns CDR1 SGHAT and CDR2 FQNNGV. The CDR3 runs 15 residues. CDR3 loop: CASSARPQGGYGYTF. CDR3 DNA sequence: TGTGCCAGCAGCGCCAGGCCTCAAGGGGGCTATGGCTACACCTTC. Together with reference TRBV11-2 and TRBJ1-2, the CDR3 gives the full variable domain: EAGVAQSPRYKIIEKRQSVAFWCNPISGHATLYWYQQILGQGPKLLIQFQNNGVVDDSQLPKDRFSAERLKGVDSTLKIQPAKLEDSAVYLCASSARPQGGYGYTFGSGTRLTVV.

The chain carries TRBV2 and TRBJ2-1; TRBD2 matches 9 bases. The J segment lost 7 bases and the V segment lost 6 bases, leaving 7 bases of the junction unmatched. Germline lookup yields CDR1 SNHLY and CDR2 FYNNEI. This CDR3 has 14 residues. This CDR3 reads CASSLGLAGNEQFF. DNA for the CDR3: TGTGCCAGCAGCCTGGGACTAGCAGGGAATGAGCAGTTCTTC.

The chain employs TRBV5-1 and TRBJ2-3, with D unclear. The CDR3 sequence is 13 residues long. Germline V gene lookup returns CDR1 SGHRS and CDR2 YFSETQ. V lost 5 bases to trimming and J lost 0 bases, with 7 bases between them. CDR3 region: CASRPTSTDTQYF. CDR3 sequence (DNA): TGCGCCAGCAGACCTACTAGCACAGATACGCAGTATTTT.